The rows below give T cell receptor beta chains drawn from one sample of a study of blood T cell repertoires in COVID-19. The data were produced by immunoSEQ multiplex PCR, yet TCRdb's version contains in-frame clones alone and is incomplete. Among roughly 250,000 clones listed, more than 60% were seen once. Sequencing was carried out using peripheral blood. The receptors were gathered from a woman aged 40 to 49 with active or convalescent COVID-19. CDR3s include the opening cysteine and the closing phenylalanine or tryptophan. A D gene is named only where the DNA matches it firmly. Size tells how often a clone was seen (once, few, many) or the class of an expanded clone, and some rows leave it out.

j_call | clone_size | d_call | v_call | cdr3_length | cdr3_nt | cdr3_aa
TRBJ2-3 | NA | NA | TRBV5-1 | 13 | TGCGCCAGCAGCTTGGGACATGGAGATACGCAGTATTTT | CASSLGHGDTQYF
TRBJ1-2 | NA | NA | TRBV2 | 13 | TGTGCCAGCAGCGGGACAATCTATGATGGCTACACCTTC | CASSGTIYDGYTF
TRBJ1-2 | NA | TRBD1 | TRBV10-1 | 16 | TGCGCCAGCGGGAAGAACGGACAGGGAGTGTCGTATGGCTACACCTTC | CASGKNGQGVSYGYTF
TRBJ1-1 | once | NA | TRBV6-5 | 12 | TGTGCCAGCAGTTACACGGAGGCTGAAGCTTTCTTT | CASSYTEAEAFF
TRBJ2-3 | NA | TRBD1 | TRBV28 | 15 | TGTGCCGGCAGCTGGGGACAGGAGAACACAGATACGCAGTATTTT | CAGSWGQENTDTQYF
TRBJ2-2 | NA | NA | TRBV28 | 12 | TGTGCCAGCAGTCGGGACACCGGGGAGCTGTTTTTT | CASSRDTGELFF
TRBJ2-5 | NA | TRBD2 | TRBV7-6 | 18 | TGTGCCAGCAGCTTAGTAGGGCGGCTAGCGGGGGGCCGGGAGACCCAGTACTTC | CASSLVGRLAGGRETQYF
TRBJ2-2 | NA | NA | TRBV5-6 | 14 | TGTGCCAGCAGCCACACGGGGAACACCGGGGAGCTGTTTTTT | CASSHTGNTGELFF
TRBJ2-1 | once | TRBD2 | TRBV9 | 18 | TGTGCCAGCAGCGTAGTGCCCATACTAGCGGGGGGGCATGATGAGCAGTTCTTC | CASSVVPILAGGHDEQFF
TRBJ2-5 | few | NA | TRBV5-6 | 15 | TGTGCCAGCAGCTTAATACAGGCCATCGGGGAGACCCAGTACTTC | CASSLIQAIGETQYF
TRBJ1-2 | NA | TRBD1 | TRBV6-1 | 14 | TGTGCCAGCAGTGAAGCGTGGGACAGCGATGGCTACACCTTC | CASSEAWDSDGYTF
TRBJ2-4 | NA | NA | TRBV6-1 | 14 | TGTGCCAGCAGTGAGTTTCTAGCCAAAAACATTCAGTACTTC | CASSEFLAKNIQYF
TRBJ1-2 | NA | TRBD1 | TRBV19 | 13 | TGTGCCAGTAGTCTCCCGACAGGGGATGGCTACACCTTC | CASSLPTGDGYTF
TRBJ2-1 | NA | TRBD2 | TRBV4-2 | 16 | TGTGCCAGCAGCCAAGACGGGACTAGCGGGGACAATGAGCAGTTCTTC | CASSQDGTSGDNEQFF
TRBJ2-7 | NA | TRBD2 | TRBV6-5 | 12 | TGTGCCAGCAAGGGACTAGCGGAAGAGCAGTACTTC | CASKGLAEEQYF
TRBJ1-2 | NA | NA | TRBV12-3/TRBV12-4 | 13 | TGTGCCAGCAGTCAGGGTAGCAGGTATGGCTACACCTTC | CASSQGSRYGYTF
TRBJ1-2 | NA | NA | TRBV6-5 | 15 | TGTGCCAGCAGTTACTGGGGAGAAGCTAACTATGGCTACACCTTC | CASSYWGEANYGYTF
TRBJ1-4 | NA | NA | TRBV7-2 | 13 | TGTGCCAGCAGCTTAGGAGTTGTTGAAAAACTGTTTTTT | CASSLGVVEKLFF
TRBJ2-5 | NA | TRBD1 | TRBV28 | 17 | TGTGCCAGCAGTATTCTGTCGGGCAGGGGGCTTCGGGAGACCCAGTACTTC | CASSILSGRGLRETQYF
TRBJ1-1 | once | TRBD1 | TRBV3-1/TRBV3-2 | 17 | TGTGCCAGCAGCCAAGAAGGGGACAGGGGCCCCCGGGCTGAAGCTTTCTTT | CASSQEGDRGPRAEAFF
TRBJ1-6 | once | NA | TRBV28 | 15 | TGTGCCAGCAGGAATCTCATGGGCTTCAATTCACCCCTCCACTTT | CASRNLMGFNSPLHF
TRBJ2-7 | NA | NA | TRBV12-3/TRBV12-4 | 12 | TGTGCCAGCACCCCTGGCGGCTACGAGCAGTACTTC | CASTPGGYEQYF
TRBJ1-2 | NA | NA | TRBV4-2 | 13 | TGTGCGGTGGGGGCAGGGACTAACTATGGCTACACCTTC | CAVGAGTNYGYTF
TRBJ1-5 | once | NA | TRBV15 | 14 | TGTGCCACCAGCCGGGAGGGAGGCAATCAGCCCCAGCATTTT | CATSREGGNQPQHF
TRBJ1-2 | NA | NA | TRBV2 | 12 | TGTGCCAGCAGTCAGACAGTCTATGGCTACACCTTC | CASSQTVYGYTF
TRBJ2-1 | few | NA | TRBV5-1 | 14 | TGCGCCAGCACCCCACACGGGGGTTACAATGAGCAGTTCTTC | CASTPHGGYNEQFF
TRBJ2-3 | once | NA | TRBV10-3 | 13 | TGTGCCATCAGCGGACAGTCAAGAGATACGCAGTATTTT | CAISGQSRDTQYF
TRBJ1-1 | few | TRBD1 | TRBV10-3 | 15 | TGTGCCATCAGTGTTGCGAAGGGGGCGGGAACTGAAGCTTTCTTT | CAISVAKGAGTEAFF
TRBJ2-2 | NA | TRBD2 | TRBV4-1 | 17 | TGCGCCAGCAGCCTCGGACTAGCGGGGGTCAACACCGGGGAGCTGTTTTTT | CASSLGLAGVNTGELFF
TRBJ1-1 | NA | NA | TRBV7-9 | 15 | TGTGCCAGCAGCTTAGCGCGCGCAGGGAACACTGAAGCTTTCTTT | CASSLARAGNTEAFF
TRBJ2-3 | NA | TRBD2 | TRBV11-2 | 19 | TGTGCCAGCAGCTTAGATTTCCAGCGGGGGGGATACGGCACAGATACGCAGTATTTT | CASSLDFQRGGYGTDTQYF
TRBJ2-7 | few | NA | TRBV5-3 | 15 | TGTGCCAGAAGGAAAGGGAACAGGAGCTCCTACGAGCAGTACTTC | CARRKGNRSSYEQYF
TRBJ2-7 | NA | TRBD1 | TRBV27 | 14 | TGTGCCAGTAATCGGGACAGGGCTAGCTACGAGCAGTACTTC | CASNRDRASYEQYF
TRBJ2-3 | NA | NA | TRBV5-1 | 13 | TGCGCCAGCAGAGGGGCGCGCACAGATACGCAGTATTTT | CASRGARTDTQYF
TRBJ1-3 | NA | TRBD1 | TRBV20-1 | 17 | TGCAGTGCTAGTTATCTTGGGACAGCAGACTCTGGAAACACCATATATTTT | CSASYLGTADSGNTIYF
TRBJ2-7 | NA | NA | TRBV13 | 14 | TGTGCCAGCAGCTTAAAGGGGGAAGGCGACGAGCAGTACTTC | CASSLKGEGDEQYF
TRBJ1-2 | NA | TRBD1 | TRBV7-2 | 16 | TGTGCCAGCAGCCCCTCCCGGACAGGGAGGACCTATGGCTACACCTTC | CASSPSRTGRTYGYTF
TRBJ2-3 | NA | NA | TRBV5-1 | 15 | TGCGCCAGCAGCTTGCCCGAAACTAGCACAGATACGCAGTATTTT | CASSLPETSTDTQYF
TRBJ1-5 | NA | NA | TRBV5-6 | 14 | TGTGCCAGCAGCTTAGGAGGGAGGAATCAGCCCCAGCATTTT | CASSLGGRNQPQHF
TRBJ2-1 | NA | NA | TRBV9 | 13 | TGTGCCAGCGACCGGGACAACGACAATGAGCAGTTCTTC | CASDRDNDNEQFF
TRBJ2-1 | NA | NA | TRBV11-3 | 15 | TGTGCCAGCAGCTTAGGACTAGTAGAGGAGGATGAGCAGTTCTTC | CASSLGLVEEDEQFF
TRBJ1-2 | NA | NA | TRBV7-9 | 14 | TGTGCCAGCAGCTTAGTCAGGGATCTCTATGGCTACACCTTC | CASSLVRDLYGYTF
TRBJ1-1 | NA | TRBD1 | TRBV14 | 17 | TGTGCCAGCAGCCAAGCCCCTGGACAGGGGGCCAACACTGAAGCTTTCTTT | CASSQAPGQGANTEAFF
TRBJ1-1 | NA | NA | TRBV5-1 | 16 | TGCGCCAGCAGCAAGGGGGGGGCCACAGTGAACACTGAAGCTTTCTTT | CASSKGGATVNTEAFF
TRBJ2-1 | many | TRBD2 | TRBV9 | 16 | TGTGCCAGCAGCTTAGTAGGCGGCGGGGGGGCCAATGAGCAGTTCTTC | CASSLVGGGGANEQFF
TRBJ2-5 | few | NA | TRBV30 | 14 | TGTGCCTGGAGTGTACGAAGGGGCAGGGAGACCCAGTACTTC | CAWSVRRGRETQYF
TRBJ1-2 | NA | NA | TRBV28 | 13 | TGTGCCAGCAGTCTAAAGCGACACTATGGCTACACCTTC | CASSLKRHYGYTF
TRBJ1-1 | NA | NA | TRBV30 | 12 | TGTGCCAGGAGGGTGGGCGACACTGAAGCTTTCTTT | CARRVGDTEAFF
TRBJ1-4 | many | NA | TRBV9 | 15 | TGTGCCAGCAGCGTAGGAGGGAGAAGGAATGAAAAACTGTTTTTT | CASSVGGRRNEKLFF
TRBJ2-5 | NA | TRBD1 | TRBV27 | 14 | TGTGCCAGCAGTGACTCGGGACAGCAAGAGTCCCAGTACTTC | CASSDSGQQESQYF